This T cell receptor (beta chain) was captured by sequencing in a study of blood T cell repertoires in COVID-19. Study overall: PBMCs, B-cell-depleted T cells, or T cells were the source of the cDNA or gDNA that made up the material.

Cohorts were based on clinical histories the participants reported. Recovered participants had two consecutive negative NP/OP PCR tests, healthcare professional clearance, or symptom resolution. Authors' analysis steps: Researchers report that nucleated cell counts were estimated from reference gene primer amplification. The data were produced by immunoSEQ multiplex PCR, yet TCRdb's version contains in-frame clones alone and is incomplete. Clone size and V and J calls were adopted from that table, with D and trimming inferred from the DNA. The data contain hundreds of thousands of clones, around 90% of them singletons. The V and J ends lost 4 bases and 5 bases, in that order; junction bases with no gene match: 6. This CDR3 has 14 residues. The germline V gene encodes CDR1 ENHRY and CDR2 SYGVKD.

The V call is TRBV10-3, the J call TRBJ1-2, with 8 bases aligning to TRBD1. This sequence was found in a man between 60 and 75 years old who had recovered from COVID-19. The sequencing input was PBMCs or T cells enriched from blood (not recorded which). The CDR3 sequence is CAISGRQGFYGYTF. The CDR3 DNA follows: TGTGCCATCAGTGGCAGACAGGGGTTTTATGGCTACACCTTC.